These 28 T cell receptor beta chains originate from one sample sequenced in a study of blood T cell repertoires in COVID-19. Sequencing used immunoSEQ multiplex PCR; TCRdb keeps in-frame clones, though not all of them. The repertoire has under 350,000 clones, approximately 82% of them found once; the top ten carry 4.6%. What was sequenced was peripheral blood. These receptors all come from a man in his 60s who had recovered from COVID-19.

The gene calls are TRBV3-1 (or the pseudogene TRBV3-2) and TRBJ2-3, with 7 bases aligning to TRBD2. The CDR3 spans 17 residues. The J segment lost 1 base and the V segment lost 2 bases, leaving 9 bases of the junction unmatched. CDR1 LGHDT and CDR2 YNNKEL come from the germline V gene (reference sequence). The CDR3, as DNA: TGTGCCAGCAGCCAACCCATGGGGCTAGCGGGCACAGATACGCAGTATTTT. Translation gives CASSQPMGLAGTDTQYF.

This chain uses TRBV2 with TRBJ2-1; the D is unclear. Between the trimmed V and J ends, which lost 3 bases and 15 bases, there was a span of 18 bases. The CDR3 loop spans 13 amino acids. In germline, CDR1 is SNHLY, CDR2 FYNNEI. In DNA, the CDR3 is TGTGCCAGCAGTGAGTTCCCGTTCTCTCCGGGGTTCTTC. This gives the protein CASSEFPFSPGFF.

This chain links TRBV12-3 or TRBV12-4 with TRBJ1-6, with D tentatively TRBD1 (5 bases). The CDR3 length is 13 residues. Between the trimmed V and J ends, which lost 3 bases and 10 bases, there was a span of 10 bases. CDR3 residues: CASSFGGGSPLHF. The CDR3 DNA is TGTGCCAGCAGTTTCGGGGGGGGATCACCCCTCCACTTT.

This clone was seen only once. The rearrangement joins TRBV5-1 to TRBJ2-7; 7 nucleotides align to TRBD2. CDR1 and CDR2 from the germline V gene are SGHRS and YFSETQ. Trimming removed 6 bases from V and 6 bases from J; junction bases left unmatched: 15. This CDR3 has 15 residues. This CDR3 is CASTLSTSSVSEQYF. The CDR3 bases are TGCGCCAGCACCCTCTCGACTAGCTCGGTTTCCGAGCAGTACTTC.

The chain is built from TRBV7-9 and TRBJ1-2; possible D gene TRBD1, 6 bases. Trimming took 6 bases from V and 7 from J, leaving 18 bases between them. Germline V gene lookup returns CDR1 SEHNR and CDR2 FQNEAQ (reference sequence). The CDR3 contains 14 residues. This CDR3 reads CASRDLGQGLGYTF. The CDR3 DNA reads as TGTGCCAGCAGAGATTTGGGGCAGGGGCTTGGCTACACCTTC.

J is TRBJ2-1 and V is TRBV2; 10 nucleotides match TRBD2. This CDR3 is 16 amino acids long. V dropped 5 bases and J dropped 5; count of bases not matched to a gene: 9. CDR1 and CDR2 (germline): SNHLY, FYNNEI. The CDR3 region is CASSSALAGVDNEQFF. As DNA, the CDR3 is TGTGCCAGCAGTTCCGCCCTAGCGGGGGTTGACAATGAGCAGTTCTTC.

This clone was detected once. This chain connects TRBV27 to TRBJ2-7; D may be TRBD2 (5 bases). This CDR3 is 13 amino acids long. V lost 6 bases and J 2 bases, leaving 11 bases between the germline ends. Germline CDR1 and CDR2: MNHEY and SMNVEV (reference sequence). The DNA of the CDR3 is TGTGCCAGCAGCCCCGGGGTAGCCTACGAGCAGTACTTC. This gives the protein CASSPGVAYEQYF.

The chain joins TRBV19 to TRBJ2-3, with 8 bases fitting TRBD1. The germline V gene has CDR1 LNHDA and CDR2 SQIVND (reference sequence). Trimming took 6 bases from V and 1 from J; bases not matched to a gene: 6. This CDR3 region has 15 residues. The chain's CDR3 is CASSSPGQGTDTQYF. The CDR3 DNA is TGTGCCAGTAGCTCACCGGGACAGGGCACAGATACGCAGTATTTT. Supplemented by reference TRBV19 and TRBJ2-3, the full variable domain reads DGGITQSPKYLFRKEGQNVTLSCEQNLNHDAMYWYRQDPGQGLRLIYYSQIVNDFQKGDIAEGYSVSREKKESFPLTVTSAQKNPTAFYLCASSSPGQGTDTQYFGPGTRLTVL.

This clone was observed a few times. The chain has TRBV11-1 and TRBJ2-7, with TRBD2 matching over 7 bases. The CDR3 has 14 residues. The germline CDR1 and CDR2 sequences are SGHAT and FQDESV (reference sequence). V shed 1 base, J shed 7 bases, and the junction held 7 bases outside the gene matches. The CDR3 nucleotides read TGTGCCAGCAGCTTAGAGCGGGGCCGGGGGGAGCAGTACTTC. Protein product: CASSLERGRGEQYF.

The count of this clone is one. The genes are TRBV6-4 and TRBJ2-6, with TRBD1 identical over 7 bases. Germline-derived CDR1 and CDR2 are MRHNA and SNTAGT. V was pared by 4 bases and J by 2 bases, with 8 bases of the junction left unmatched. The CDR3 consists of 17 residues. CDR3: CASSGGYTGAGANVLTF. CDR3 coding DNA: TGTGCCAGCAGTGGGGGCTACACAGGGGCTGGGGCCAACGTCCTGACTTTC.

The V and J genes are TRBV9 and TRBJ2-2, with D perhaps matching TRBD1 (5 bases). Trimming shortened V by 3 bases and J by 0 bases, and 9 bases separated the two germline ends. This CDR3 is built from 15 residues. The V gene's germline CDR1 is SGDLS and CDR2 YYNGEE. As DNA, the CDR3 is TGTGCCAGCAGCGCAGGGTCTTCGAACACCGGGGAGCTGTTTTTT. Translating gives CASSAGSSNTGELFF.

This clone appeared a single time. This sequence joins TRBV19 and TRBJ2-2; 8 positions agree with TRBD1. The CDR3 is 17 amino acids. Looked up from germline, CDR1 is LNHDA and CDR2 is SQIVND (reference sequence). V lost 3 bases to trimming and J lost 5 bases; unmatched junction nucleotides: 11. CDR3 DNA sequence: TGTGCCAGTAGTATTTTGGACAGGGTGGAGAGGACCGGGGAGCTGTTTTTT. Protein product: CASSILDRVERTGELFF.

The chain has TRBV30 and TRBJ1-2; a weak D match, TRBD1 (5 bases). CDR1 and CDR2 from the germline V gene are GTSNPN and SVGIG (reference sequence). This CDR3 is 16 amino acids long. V lost 0 bases and J lost 4, with 18 bases in between. The CDR3 sequence is CAWSVQGATRSYGYTF. In nucleotides, the CDR3 is TGTGCCTGGAGTGTACAAGGGGCGACAAGAAGCTATGGCTACACCTTC.

V usage is TRBV24-1 and J usage is TRBJ2-1, with 12 positions matching TRBD2. The CDR3 covers 17 residues. Germline V lookup: CDR1 KGHDR, CDR2 SFDVKD. Unmatched junction bases numbered 8, after V lost 3 bases and J lost 6 bases. CDR3 in DNA: TGTGCCACCAGTGATACCTCCGGACTAGCGGGAACCAATGAGCAGTTCTTC. It specifies CATSDTSGLAGTNEQFF.

V and J are TRBV27 and TRBJ2-5, with TRBD2 matching over 7 bases. The CDR3 covers 14 residues. Germline trimming cut 5 bases from V and 3 bases from J; bases unmatched to any gene: 6. CDR1 is MNHEY, CDR2 SMNVEV, per germline (reference sequence). The CDR3: CASSQLGGEETQYF. CDR3 in DNA: TGTGCCAGCAGTCAATTGGGGGGGGAAGAGACCCAGTACTTC.

V is TRBV27 and J is TRBJ2-3; TRBD2 aligns across 11 bases. CDR3 length: 16 amino acids. The J segment lost 5 bases and the V segment lost 6 bases, leaving 10 bases of the junction unmatched. Germline-derived CDR1 and CDR2 are MNHEY and SMNVEV (reference sequence). CDR3 nucleotide sequence: TGTGCCAGCAGCCTTGGGCTAGCGGGAGGTGGAGATACGCAGTATTTT. It is translated as CASSLGLAGGGDTQYF.

This clone occurred many times. The genes are TRBV9 and TRBJ1-5, with 9 positions matching TRBD1. The V and J ends lost 6 bases and 7 bases, in that order; junction bases with no gene match: 11. The germline V gene encodes CDR1 SGDLS and CDR2 YYNGEE. The CDR3 is 15 residues long. The chain's CDR3 is CASTGQGTLRQPQHF. The CDR3 region has the DNA TGTGCCAGCACCGGACAGGGGACATTGAGACAGCCCCAGCATTTT. Together with reference TRBV9 and TRBJ1-5, the CDR3 gives the full variable domain: DSGVTQTPKHLITATGQRVTLRCSPRSGDLSVYWYQQSLDQGLQFLIQYYNGEERAKGNILERFSAQQFPDLHSELNLSSLELGDSALYFCASTGQGTLRQPQHFGDGTRLSIL.

The chain uses TRBV6-5 and TRBJ1-1, with a tentative D call TRBD1 (5 bases). The CDR3 length is 13 residues. V dropped 5 bases and J dropped 4 bases, with 11 bases sitting between them. Germline-derived CDR1 and CDR2 are MNHEY and SVGAGI. The CDR3 loop is CASSPPGGTEAFF. The CDR3 DNA reads TGTGCCAGCAGTCCCCCGGGGGGCACTGAAGCTTTCTTT.

The J gene is TRBJ2-5, the V gene TRBV6-6, with 10 bases matching TRBD2. This CDR3 region has 14 residues. Germline trimming cut 2 bases from V and 4 bases from J; bases unmatched to any gene: 1. The germline V gene has CDR1 MNHNY and CDR2 SVGAGI (reference sequence). The DNA for the CDR3 is TGTGCCAGCAGTTACCTAGCGGGAGTAGAGACCCAGTACTTC. Amino acid sequence: CASSYLAGVETQYF.

The V gene is TRBV30, the J gene TRBJ2-7, with D perhaps matching TRBD2 (6 bases). The ends were cut back, 2 bases at V and 0 bases at J, with 8 bases in the middle. There are 13 residues in the CDR3. Germline CDR1 reads GTSNPN; CDR2 reads SVGIG (reference sequence). The CDR3 region has the DNA TGTGCCTGGAGTAGCGGGCCCTCCTACGAGCAGTACTTC. It yields the protein CAWSSGPSYEQYF.

The chain recombines TRBV6-1 with TRBJ1-5, with D maybe TRBD1 (6 bases). CDR3 length equals 13 residues. Germline V gene sequence: CDR1 MNHNS, CDR2 SASEGT. V lost 6 bases and J lost 4, with 10 bases in between. CDR3 sequence: CASRSGQNQPQHF. CDR3 coding DNA: TGTGCCAGCAGATCGGGACAAAATCAGCCCCAGCATTTT.

This clone was seen more than once but under ten times. The CDR3 sequence is CASSLTGSAYNSPLHF. For the CDR3, the DNA is TGTGCCAGCAGCTTAACCGGCAGCGCCTATAATTCACCCCTCCACTTT. The rearrangement joins TRBV7-9 to TRBJ1-6; D unclear. The V end lost 2 bases, the J end lost 2 bases, and 10 bases lay between the germline ends. There are 16 residues in the CDR3. The germline V gene encodes CDR1 SEHNR and CDR2 FQNEAQ (reference sequence). Using reference TRBV7-9 and TRBJ1-6 for the parts outside the CDR3, the full variable domain is DTGVSQNPRHKITKRGQNVTFRCDPISEHNRLYWYRQTLGQGPEFLTYFQNEAQLEKSRLLSDRFSAERPKGSFSTLEIQRTEQGDSAMYLCASSLTGSAYNSPLHFGNGTRLTVT.

The rearrangement joins TRBV25-1 to TRBJ1-4, with a tentative D call TRBD1 (5 bases). The CDR3 sequence is 14 residues long. The germline gives CDR1 MGHDK, CDR2 SYGVNS. Trimming shortened V by 4 bases and J by 7 bases, and 13 bases separated the two germline ends. The CDR3 DNA reads as TGTGCCAGCAGTGGAAGACAGAGATCTGAAAAACTGTTTTTT. Encoded protein: CASSGRQRSEKLFF. Using reference TRBV25-1 and TRBJ1-4 for the parts outside the CDR3, the full variable domain is EADIYQTPRYLVIGTGKKITLECSQTMGHDKMYWYQQDPGMELHLIHYSYGVNSTEKGDLSSESTVSRIRTEHFPLTLESARPSHTSQYLCASSGRQRSEKLFFGSGTQLSVL.

The gene calls are TRBV18 and TRBJ2-1; TRBD1 agrees at 11 bases. V gave up 3 bases and J gave up 4 bases; unmatched junction bases: 8. This CDR3 has 17 amino acids. Per germline, CDR1 KGHSH and CDR2 LQKENI. DNA for the CDR3: TGTGCCAGCTCACCTAAATCCGGGACAGGGGGGTACAATGAGCAGTTCTTC. It is translated as CASSPKSGTGGYNEQFF.

This clone has more than one count but fewer than ten. V usage is TRBV6-1 and J usage is TRBJ1-5, with D hard to call. The V gene lost 6 bases and the J gene lost 0 bases, with 6 bases spanning the gap. The CDR3 runs 13 residues. CDR1 MNHNS and CDR2 SASEGT come from the germline V gene. For the CDR3, the DNA is TGTGCCAGCAGCCTAAATAGCAATCAGCCCCAGCATTTT. It is translated as CASSLNSNQPQHF.

This chain connects TRBV2 to TRBJ1-5; possible D gene TRBD1, 5 bases. The CDR3 covers 14 residues. The germline V gene encodes CDR1 SNHLY and CDR2 FYNNEI. Trimming removed 6 bases from V and 3 bases from J, with 12 bases in between. The CDR3 nucleotides are TGTGCCAGCAGGGCAGGGCGGAACAATCAGCCCCAGCATTTT. Residues: CASRAGRNNQPQHF.

There are a few counts of this clone. The chain links TRBV2 to TRBJ1-4; D might be TRBD1 (5 bases). The CDR3 consists of 14 residues. V lost 3 bases and J lost 8, with 13 bases in between. Germline values: CDR1 SNHLY, CDR2 FYNNEI. The CDR3 nucleotides are TGTGCCAGCAGTGATGGAGGGGTGAGAGAAAAACTGTTTTTT. It encodes CASSDGGVREKLFF.

The chain is built from TRBV24-1 and TRBJ2-1; 12 nucleotides agree with TRBD2. This CDR3 has 18 amino acids. Germline values: CDR1 KGHDR, CDR2 SFDVKD. V gave up 3 bases and J gave up 1 base; unmatched junction bases: 6. In nucleotides, the CDR3 is TGTGCCACCAGTGATCGCTCTAGCGGGGGGGCTTCCTACAATGAGCAGTTCTTC. It encodes CATSDRSSGGASYNEQFF.